This entry features one T cell receptor beta chain sequence. Controls were age- and sex-matched healthy donors. This entry belongs to a study of CD8 T cells in Susac syndrome. Reverse transcription used roughly 0.45 to 1 ug RNA and random hexamers. Amplification of TCR beta CDR3 by immunoSEQ multiplex PCR spanned 54 Vbeta and 13 Jbeta. TCRdb reanalysed the immunoSEQ multiplex PCR reads using MiXCR and keeps one entry per CDR3 protein. The table lists about 110,000 distinct CDR3 sequences, 90% to 98% of them singletons. This receptor was identified in a human donor in good health. Sequencing input: CD4+ T cells from PBMCs.

The CDR3 DNA sequence: TGCAGCACCACAGGGGGCGGCACTGAAGCTTTCTTT. This encodes CSTTGGGTEAFF. The chain employs TRBV29-1 and TRBJ1-1, with 9 bases fitting TRBD1. This CDR3 has 12 residues. V lost 8 bases to trimming and J lost 4 bases; unmatched junction nucleotides: 5. The V gene's germline CDR1 is SQVTM and CDR2 ANQGSEA.